This entry lists 26 T cell receptor beta chains sequenced from one sample in a study of CD8 T cells in Susac syndrome. The RNA, about 0.5 to 1 ug, was put through reverse transcription using random hexamers. TCRdb analysed the immunoSEQ multiplex PCR reads with MiXCR anew, one entry per CDR3 protein. The sample lists about 190,000 distinct CDR3 sequences, 91% occurring once. The sequencing input was CD4+ T cells from PBMCs. The receptor source for this set is a human donor with Susac syndrome.

The DNA for the CDR3 is TGCAGCGTTGAATCGCGGGGCGGCCAACTCTCCTACAATGAGCAGTTCTTC. It codes for CSVESRGGQLSYNEQFF. The rearrangement links TRBV29-1 to TRBJ2-1, with D perhaps matching TRBD2 (6 bases). The V and J ends lost 2 bases and 0 bases respectively, with 17 bases between them. The germline V gene has CDR1 SQVTM and CDR2 ANQGSEA. This CDR3 spans 17 amino acids.

The chain is built from TRBV3-1 and TRBJ1-1; D uncertain. Trimming took 3 bases from V and 11 from J, leaving 19 bases between them. Germline V gene lookup returns CDR1 LGHDT and CDR2 YNNKEL (reference sequence). The CDR3 has 14 amino acids. Here the CDR3 reads CASSHSPRDSIAFF. The CDR3 DNA is TGTGCCAGCAGCCATTCCCCTCGGGATTCCATTGCTTTCTTT.

This rearrangement joins TRBV15 to TRBJ2-7, with a tentative D call TRBD1 (6 bases). CDR3 length equals 15 residues. In germline, CDR1 is LNHNV, CDR2 YYDKDF (reference sequence). Trimming took 3 bases from V and 2 from J, leaving 14 bases between them. The DNA for the CDR3 is TGTGCCACCAGCAGGGAGGACAGTGGGACCTACGAGCAGTACTTC. This translates into CATSREDSGTYEQYF.

This rearrangement joins TRBV5-1 to TRBJ2-5, with 12 positions matching TRBD2. The germline CDR1 and CDR2 sequences are SGHRS and YFSETQ. Trimming took 4 bases from V and 4 from J; bases not matched to a gene: 8. The CDR3 covers 16 residues. CDR3 sequence reads: CASSPGLAGIGETQYF. CDR3 sequence (DNA): TGCGCCAGCAGCCCCGGACTAGCGGGGATCGGAGAGACCCAGTACTTC. The whole variable domain, filled in from reference TRBV5-1 and TRBJ2-5, reads KAGVTQTPRYLIKTRGQQVTLSCSPISGHRSVSWYQQTPGQGLQFLFEYFSETQRNKGNFPGRFSGRQFSNSRSEMNVSTLELGDSALYLCASSPGLAGIGETQYFGPGTRLLVL.

V gene TRBV7-9 combines with J gene TRBJ1-1; D gene uncertain. Germline V CDR1 and CDR2: SEHNR, FQNEAQ (reference sequence). CDR3 length equals 17 residues. The V end lost 1 base, the J end lost 4 bases, and 19 bases lay between the germline ends. The CDR3 sequence is CASSLDYSGSTSTEAFF. Here the CDR3 DNA reads TGTGCCAGCAGCTTAGATTATTCCGGGAGTACCTCCACTGAAGCTTTCTTT.

The chain carries TRBV20-1 and TRBJ2-7; 10 bases are shared with TRBD2. Germline CDR1 is DFQATT and CDR2 is SNEGSKA (reference sequence). This CDR3 spans 15 amino acids. The V and J ends lost 0 bases and 7 bases, in that order; junction bases with no gene match: 9. CDR3 sequence: CSARDGSSGRGEQYF. In DNA form, the CDR3 reads TGCAGTGCTAGAGATGGATCTAGCGGGAGAGGAGAGCAGTACTTC.

This clonotype was picked up one time. The chain recombines TRBV6-5 with TRBJ2-3; TRBD2 agrees at 10 bases. The CDR3 loop spans 15 amino acids. Germline loops: CDR1 MNHEY, CDR2 SVGAGI. Trimming took 5 bases from V and 2 from J; bases not matched to a gene: 4. The CDR3 protein is CASSQRGGLTDTQYF. As DNA, the CDR3 is TGTGCCAGCAGTCAGCGGGGGGGACTCACAGATACGCAGTATTTT.

This chain connects TRBV29-1 to TRBJ2-3; D possibly corresponds to TRBD2 (5 bases). Per germline, CDR1 SQVTM and CDR2 ANQGSEA. The CDR3 covers 15 residues. Trimming shortened V by 6 bases and J by 0 bases, and 16 bases separated the two germline ends. The CDR3 is CSVSGESPSTDTQYF. The CDR3 DNA reads TGCAGCGTGAGCGGAGAAAGTCCAAGCACAGATACGCAGTATTTT.

The chain employs TRBV20-1 and TRBJ1-1; unclear D gene. The CDR3 is made up of 12 amino acids. Germline assignment: CDR1 DFQATT and CDR2 SNEGSKA (reference sequence). Trimming removed 2 bases at V and 2 bases at J, with 6 bases between. CDR3 residues: CSARKGNTEAFF. The CDR3 DNA follows: TGCAGTGCTAGAAAGGGAAACACTGAAGCTTTCTTT.

This clonotype was observed once. This chain links TRBV15 with TRBJ1-2; tentative D call: TRBD1 (5 bases). The CDR3 loop spans 14 amino acids. Germline CDR1 reads LNHNV; CDR2 reads YYDKDF (reference sequence). The ends were cut back, 0 bases at V and 8 bases at J, with 13 bases in the middle. CDR3 sequence (DNA): TGTGCCACCAGCAGAGATTTGGGGGGGGAAGGCTACACCTTC. Encoded protein: CATSRDLGGEGYTF.

The chain links TRBV5-1 to TRBJ1-4, with no clear D. CDR1 and CDR2 (germline): SGHRS, YFSETQ. The CDR3 is 13 residues long. Deletions cut 6 bases from V and 5 bases from J, with 11 bases between. CDR3 nucleotides: TGCGCCAGCAAGGTGGACTCCAATGAAAAACTGTTTTTT. Residues: CASKVDSNEKLFF.

V is TRBV6-2 or TRBV6-3 and J is TRBJ2-7; TRBD2 agrees at 11 bases. Trimming removed 0 bases from V and 4 bases from J; junction bases left unmatched: 5. The CDR3 covers 16 residues. CDR1 and CDR2 from the germline V gene are MNHEY and SVGEGT. The CDR3 here is CASSYSSLAGEYEQYF. CDR3 nucleotide sequence: TGTGCCAGCAGTTACTCGTCACTAGCGGGAGAATACGAGCAGTACTTC.

The CDR3 sequence is CASSDGQSTYEQYF. In DNA, the CDR3 is TGCGCCAGCAGCGATGGACAGTCTACCTACGAGCAGTACTTC. The chain joins TRBV5-1 to TRBJ2-7; TRBD1 is a possible D gene (6 bases). This CDR3 is 14 amino acids long. Trimming shortened V by 4 bases and J by 2 bases, and 13 bases separated the two germline ends. Germline CDR1 is SGHRS and CDR2 is YFSETQ.

The chain combines TRBV16 with TRBJ1-2; 7 positions match TRBD1. CDR3 size: 15 residues. Germline lookup yields CDR1 KGHSY and CDR2 FQNENV. J gave up 4 bases and V 3 bases, and 8 bases lay outside the gene matches. CDR3: CASSHGVGQIYGYTF. In DNA, the CDR3 is TGTGCCAGCAGCCATGGGGTGGGACAGATCTATGGCTACACCTTC.

The CDR3 coding sequence is TGCGCCAGCAGCCCGGGACTAGCGGGGGGCTACGTAGAGACCCAGTACTTC. Its translation: CASSPGLAGGYVETQYF. The chain recombines TRBV5-1 with TRBJ2-5; 15 positions agree with TRBD2. V lost 4 bases, J lost 4 bases, and 8 bases stayed unmatched. The CDR3 extends over 17 amino acids. CDR1 SGHRS and CDR2 YFSETQ come from the germline V gene.

This rearrangement joins TRBV4-2 to TRBJ1-2; D is unresolved. CDR1 is LGHNA, CDR2 YNFKEQ, per germline. The ends were cut back, 1 base at V and 5 bases at J, with 8 bases in the middle. This CDR3 is built from 13 residues. CDR3 amino acids: CASSQAEDYGYTF. For the CDR3, the DNA is TGTGCCAGCAGCCAAGCAGAGGATTATGGCTACACCTTC.

The chain combines TRBV28 with TRBJ2-7; D call uncertain. Germline V gene sequence: CDR1 MDHEN, CDR2 SYDVKM. This CDR3 is built from 14 residues. With 7 bases removed from V and 0 bases from J, the gap between germline ends came to 13 bases. The CDR3 bases are TGTGCCAGCAACCAAGGCGGCAGCTCCTACGAGCAGTACTTC. It yields the protein CASNQGGSSYEQYF. The whole variable domain, filled in from reference TRBV28 and TRBJ2-7, reads DVKVTQSSRYLVKRTGEKVFLECVQDMDHENMFWYRQDPGLGLRLIYFSYDVKMKEKGDIPEGYSVSREKKERFSLILESASTNQTSMYLCASNQGGSSYEQYFGPGTRLTVT.

The CDR3 loop reads CASSSEGTSALYYNEQFF. In DNA, the CDR3 is TGTGCCAGCAGCTCGGAAGGGACTAGCGCACTATACTACAATGAGCAGTTCTTC. The chain uses TRBV7-3 and TRBJ2-1; 10 bases are shared with TRBD2. Trimming at V came to 4 bases and at J to 3 bases, leaving 12 bases not matched to a gene. Germline loops: CDR1 SGHTA, CDR2 FQGTGA. The CDR3 sequence is 18 residues long.

In DNA form, the CDR3 reads TGTGCCAGCAGCTTAGTAACGAGGGGCTCTGGAAACACCATATATTTT. It translates to CASSLVTRGSGNTIYF. The V and J genes are TRBV7-6 and TRBJ1-3; possible D gene TRBD1, 5 bases. Trimming took off 1 base at V and 0 bases at J, with 10 bases between the two ends. CDR3 length equals 16 residues. Germline CDR1 is SGHVS and CDR2 is FNYEAQ.

The gene calls are TRBV19 and TRBJ2-5, with a tentative D call TRBD2 (6 bases). The V end was cut by 7 bases, the J end by 1 base, with 16 bases between. This CDR3 region has 15 residues. In germline, CDR1 is LNHDA, CDR2 SQIVND (reference sequence). The CDR3 DNA sequence: TGTGCCAGTAAGATGAAGAGCGGGTTCCAAGAGACCCAGTACTTC. Protein sequence: CASKMKSGFQETQYF.

The chain couples TRBV5-1 to TRBJ1-1; TRBD1 is a possible D gene (6 bases). Per germline, CDR1 SGHRS and CDR2 YFSETQ. V lost 4 bases, J lost 8 bases, and 12 bases lay in between. The CDR3 covers 12 residues. The CDR3 sequence: CASSPGQREAFF. Here the CDR3 DNA reads TGCGCCAGCAGCCCCGGACAGAGGGAAGCTTTCTTT. The entire variable domain, with the rest obtained from reference TRBV5-1 and TRBJ1-1, is as follows: KAGVTQTPRYLIKTRGQQVTLSCSPISGHRSVSWYQQTPGQGLQFLFEYFSETQRNKGNFPGRFSGRQFSNSRSEMNVSTLELGDSALYLCASSPGQREAFFGQGTRLTVV.

The chain employs TRBV10-3 and TRBJ1-2; D remains unclear. V gave up 0 bases and J gave up 6 bases, with 14 bases separating them. CDR3 length: 15 amino acids. Per the germline V gene, CDR1 is ENHRY and CDR2 is SYGVKD. For the CDR3, the DNA is TGTGCCATCAGTGAGTCGCAGGCTTCTTCGAATGGCTACACCTTC. This encodes CAISESQASSNGYTF.

The rearrangement joins TRBV11-2 to TRBJ1-6, with 8 bases fitting TRBD1. Trimming removed 3 bases from V and 0 bases from J; junction bases left unmatched: 7. Germline V gene lookup returns CDR1 SGHAT and CDR2 FQNNGV. The CDR3 runs to 18 residues. The CDR3 region is CASSLTGTGSSYNSPLHF. The CDR3 DNA reads as TGTGCCAGCAGCTTGACCGGGACAGGTAGCTCCTATAATTCACCCCTCCACTTT.

This clonotype was counted once. The CDR3 sequence: CSASGGAFTDTQYF. The CDR3 nucleotides read TGCAGTGCTAGCGGGGGGGCTTTCACAGATACGCAGTATTTT. The J gene is TRBJ2-3, the V gene TRBV20-1, with TRBD2 identical over 8 bases. Germline CDR1 and CDR2: DFQATT and SNEGSKA (reference sequence). The V segment lost 3 bases and the J segment 2 bases; nucleotides outside the gene matches: 4. This CDR3 region has 14 residues.

The chain couples TRBV11-2 to TRBJ2-1, with TRBD2 matching 8 bases. Losses at the gene ends were 6 bases for V and 9 bases for J; bases not matched to a gene: 13. Germline V gene lookup returns CDR1 SGHAT and CDR2 FQNNGV. This CDR3 contains 15 residues. The CDR3 loop reads CASRKPGLVVSEQFF. CDR3 sequence (DNA): TGTGCCAGCAGGAAACCGGGACTAGTAGTTAGTGAGCAGTTCTTC.

Concerning this clonotype itself: Mismatch with germline at one junction end may stem from a read error. V usage is TRBV29-1 and J usage is TRBJ1-1; D might be TRBD1 (5 bases). This CDR3 has 12 residues. The germline V gene encodes CDR1 SQVTM and CDR2 ANQGSEA. In nucleotides, the CDR3 is TGCAGCGTTGACGGGGCGAACACTGAAGCTTCCTTT. Protein sequence: CSVDGANTEASF.